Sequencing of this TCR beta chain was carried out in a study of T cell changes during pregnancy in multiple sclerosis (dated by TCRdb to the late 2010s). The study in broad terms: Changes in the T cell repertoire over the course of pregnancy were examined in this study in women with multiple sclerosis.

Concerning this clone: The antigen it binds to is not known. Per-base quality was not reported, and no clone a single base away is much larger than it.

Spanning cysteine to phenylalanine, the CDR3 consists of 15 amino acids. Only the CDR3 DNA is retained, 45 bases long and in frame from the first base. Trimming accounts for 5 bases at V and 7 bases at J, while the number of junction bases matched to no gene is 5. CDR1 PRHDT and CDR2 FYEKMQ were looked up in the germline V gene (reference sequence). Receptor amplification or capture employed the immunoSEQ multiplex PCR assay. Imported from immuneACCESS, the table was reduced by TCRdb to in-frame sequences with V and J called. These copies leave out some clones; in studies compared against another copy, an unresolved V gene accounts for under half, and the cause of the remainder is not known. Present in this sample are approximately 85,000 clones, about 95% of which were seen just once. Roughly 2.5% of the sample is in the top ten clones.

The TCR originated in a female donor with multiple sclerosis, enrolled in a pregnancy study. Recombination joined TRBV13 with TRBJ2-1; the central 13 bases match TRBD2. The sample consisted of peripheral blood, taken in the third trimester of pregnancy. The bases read TGTGCCAGCAGCGCCGGGACTAGCGGGGCGAATGAGCAGTTCTTC. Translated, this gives CASSAGTSGANEQFF.